The 27 T cell receptor beta chains listed next were all sequenced from one sample in a study of cytomegalovirus exposure and HLA in healthy donors. Vbeta (60) and Jbeta (13) primers were used in the PCR. Profiled with immunoSEQ multiplex PCR; TCRdb holds only in-frame clones, not every one. This repertoire shows tens of thousands of clones, approximately 80% found once; its top ten account for less than 3%. The sample comprised PBMCs. These receptors were collected from a woman in her thirties in good health and CMV-seronegative.

V usage is TRBV5-6 and J usage is TRBJ1-5; TRBD1 matches at 10 bases. Germline V lookup: CDR1 SGHDT, CDR2 YYEEEE. The V and J ends lost 5 bases and 7 bases, in that order; junction bases with no gene match: 9. CDR3 size: 15 residues. The chain's CDR3 is CASRLYRDRGQPQHF. The CDR3 region has the DNA TGTGCCAGCAGGCTCTACCGGGACAGGGGCCAGCCCCAGCATTTT.

The CDR3 coding sequence is TGTGCCAGCAGCTTCGGTGGGAGATACGAGCAGTACGTC. Amino acid sequence: CASSFGGRYEQYV. The chain uses TRBV5-4 and TRBJ2-7, with TRBD2 as a possible D gene (5 bases). Trimming removed 2 bases from V and 4 bases from J, with 10 bases in between. CDR3 length: 13 residues. CDR1 is SGHNT, CDR2 YYREEE, per germline (reference sequence).

This chain links TRBV6-6 with TRBJ1-2; 7 bases are shared with TRBD1. Germline-derived CDR1 and CDR2 are MNHNY and SVGAGI (reference sequence). The CDR3 sequence is 13 residues long. V lost 6 bases and J lost 2; bases outside the gene matches: 3. The CDR3 reads CASSPGGNYGYTF. As DNA, the CDR3 is TGTGCCAGCAGCCCAGGGGGGAACTATGGCTACACCTTC.

The chain uses TRBV7-2 and TRBJ1-4, with no clear D. The CDR3 runs 15 residues. V dropped 4 bases and J dropped 0 bases, with 9 bases sitting between them. Germline lookup yields CDR1 SGHTA and CDR2 FQGNSA. The DNA for the CDR3 is TGTGCCAGCAGCTCCTTACAATCAACTAATGAAAAACTGTTTTTT. This encodes CASSSLQSTNEKLFF.

The chain uses TRBV5-4 and TRBJ2-1, with D tentatively TRBD2 (6 bases). Germline V gives CDR1 SGHNT, CDR2 YYREEE (reference sequence). Trimming took 4 bases from V and 8 from J, leaving 10 bases between them. This CDR3 is 12 amino acids long. The chain's CDR3 is CASSIGEDEQFF. CDR3 sequence (DNA): TGTGCCAGCAGCATAGGGGAGGATGAGCAGTTCTTC.

This chain uses TRBV19 with TRBJ1-1, with TRBD1 identical over 11 bases. The CDR3 totals 16 residues. The V and J ends lost 6 bases and 4 bases, in that order; junction bases with no gene match: 10. CDR1 LNHDA and CDR2 SQIVND come from the germline V gene (reference sequence). This CDR3 reads CASRDRDRGSVTEAFF. The CDR3 DNA sequence: TGTGCCAGTAGGGACCGGGACAGGGGGTCGGTCACTGAAGCTTTCTTT.

V is TRBV6-5 and J is TRBJ2-1; D call uncertain. V lost 0 bases to trimming and J lost 10 bases, with 13 bases between them. This CDR3 region has 14 residues. Germline loops: CDR1 MNHEY, CDR2 SVGAGI. As DNA, the CDR3 is TGTGCCAGCAGTTACTCGACGTTAGGCGGAGAGCAGTTCTTC. Its translation: CASSYSTLGGEQFF.

The rearrangement links TRBV5-1 to TRBJ1-1, with 7 positions matching TRBD1. V lost 4 bases to trimming and J lost 4 bases; unmatched junction nucleotides: 13. In germline, CDR1 is SGHRS, CDR2 YFSETQ. This CDR3 spans 16 amino acids. CDR3 residues: CASSLDRAKGSTEAFF. The CDR3 DNA follows: TGCGCCAGCAGCCTCGACAGGGCCAAAGGGAGCACTGAAGCTTTCTTT.

This clone was seen more than once but under ten times. This chain connects TRBV12-2 to TRBJ2-7; no check of the table's D call, TRBD2, against the DNA was made. TRBV12-2 is termed a pseudogene. The CDR3 runs 14 residues. In nucleotides, the CDR3 is TGTGCAAGTCGCTTACCTAGCGGGGCCTACGAGCAGTACTTC. This gives the protein CASRLPSGAYEQYF.

This clone was recorded once. V is TRBV7-8 and J is TRBJ1-3, with a possible D match to TRBD1 (5 bases). This CDR3 spans 17 amino acids. Trimming took 2 bases from V and 0 from J, leaving 14 bases between them. CDR1 and CDR2 (germline): SGHVS, FQNEAQ. CDR3 nucleotide sequence: TGTGCCAGCAGCTTATCAGGACAAGGCCTCTCTGGAAACACCATATATTTT. Its protein product is CASSLSGQGLSGNTIYF.

This chain connects TRBV15 to TRBJ2-2, with 16 bases lining up with TRBD2. The CDR3 is made up of 21 amino acids. V trimming: 0 bases; J trimming: 3 bases; junction bases outside the gene matches: 10. The germline V gene encodes CDR1 LNHNV and CDR2 YYDKDF (reference sequence). The CDR3 DNA is TGTGCCACCAGCAGAGATACATTGGGACTAGCGGGAGGGCCCGACACCGGGGAGCTGTTTTTT. It is translated as CATSRDTLGLAGGPDTGELFF.

The V call is TRBV11-2, the J call TRBJ1-1; tentatively, D is TRBD1 (5 bases). The V end lost 5 bases, the J end lost 1 base, and 8 bases lay between the germline ends. This CDR3 has 13 amino acids. The germline V gene encodes CDR1 SGHAT and CDR2 FQNNGV. The CDR3 DNA reads as TGTGCCAGCAGCCGGGGGGGGAACACTGAAGCTTTCTTT. The encoded protein is CASSRGGNTEAFF.

This clone was observed once. The CDR3 DNA sequence: TGTGCCAGTAAGGGGGACACCGGGGAGCTGTTTTTT. Encoded protein: CASKGDTGELFF. The gene calls are TRBV9 and TRBJ2-2; TRBD1 is a possible D gene (6 bases). This CDR3 contains 12 residues. The germline V gene has CDR1 SGDLS and CDR2 YYNGEE. The germline V and J ends were trimmed by 8 bases and 3 bases, with 8 bases remaining between them.

This clone appeared a single time. The chain has TRBV28 and TRBJ2-1; 9 bases are shared with TRBD2. The CDR3 totals 16 residues. Germline V gene sequence: CDR1 MDHEN, CDR2 SYDVKM. Trimming cost V 3 bases and J 3 bases; bases outside gene matches: 6. The CDR3 nucleotides read TGTGCCAGCAGTTTCCCCGGGACTAGCAGCTACAATGAGCAGTTCTTC. Translation gives CASSFPGTSSYNEQFF.

This chain links TRBV6-1 with TRBJ1-2; 11 bases align to TRBD1. This CDR3 contains 14 residues. J was trimmed by 8 bases and V by 3 bases; bases with no gene match: 5. Germline CDR1 is MNHNS and CDR2 is SASEGT. The CDR3 sequence: CASSEGGQGGGYTF. Here the CDR3 DNA reads TGTGCCAGCAGTGAGGGGGGACAGGGGGGAGGCTACACCTTC.

The chain combines TRBV9 with TRBJ1-6; TRBD1 is a possible D gene (5 bases). Deletions cut 4 bases from V and 7 bases from J, with 18 bases between. There are 16 residues in the CDR3. CDR1 SGDLS and CDR2 YYNGEE come from the germline V gene. The CDR3 nucleotides read TGTGCCAGCAGCCCCCAAAAGGGGTCGTGGAATTCACCCCTCCACTTT. As protein: CASSPQKGSWNSPLHF.

The rearrangement links TRBV5-6 to TRBJ1-2; 9 nucleotides match TRBD1. The CDR3 spans 12 residues. The J segment lost 10 bases and the V segment lost 1 base, leaving 2 bases of the junction unmatched. Germline lookup yields CDR1 SGHDT and CDR2 YYEEEE. This CDR3 is CASSLRQGDYTF. The CDR3 bases are TGTGCCAGCAGCTTGCGACAGGGGGACTACACCTTC.

This chain uses TRBV29-1 with TRBJ2-7; weak D call: TRBD2 (6 bases). V was pared by 4 bases and J by 5 bases, with 15 bases between. Germline assignment: CDR1 SQVTM and CDR2 ANQGSEA. The CDR3 contains 13 residues. The CDR3 coding sequence is TGCAGCGTTGCTTGGGACTCCACCGACGAGCAGTACTTC. Amino acids: CSVAWDSTDEQYF.

The chain is built from TRBV7-9 and TRBJ1-2; 7 bases agree with TRBD1. Germline CDR1 SEHNR, CDR2 FQNEAQ (reference sequence). This CDR3 contains 16 residues. V gave up 2 bases and J gave up 4 bases; unmatched junction bases: 10. The CDR3 sequence: CASSLPGQSGVYGYTF. The CDR3 DNA reads as TGTGCCAGCAGCTTACCGGGACAGTCGGGAGTCTATGGCTACACCTTC.

This sequence joins TRBV9 and TRBJ2-2; no reliable D call. In germline, CDR1 is SGDLS, CDR2 YYNGEE. This CDR3 comprises 15 residues. V shed 1 base and J shed 1 base, with 8 bases lying between them. DNA of the CDR3: TGTGCCAGCAGCGTATCATCTAGGAACACCGGGGAGCTGTTTTTT. Protein product: CASSVSSRNTGELFF.

The V call is TRBV21-1, the J call TRBJ2-3; TRBD2 is the table's D call and was not checked against the DNA. TRBV21-1 is termed a pseudogene. The CDR3 has 16 amino acids. As DNA, the CDR3 is TGTGCCAGCAGCAATTGTGGTAGCGGGGACGCAGATACGCAGTATTTT. This codes for CASSNCGSGDADTQYF.

The V and J genes are TRBV4-1 and TRBJ1-5; TRBD1 aligns across 8 bases. Germline V CDR1 and CDR2: MGHRA, YSYEKL. Unmatched junction bases numbered 7, after V lost 0 bases and J lost 0 bases. The CDR3 loop spans 18 amino acids. CDR3 region: CASSQDDRGGYSNQPQHF. DNA of the CDR3: TGCGCCAGCAGCCAAGACGACAGGGGCGGGTATAGCAATCAGCCCCAGCATTTT.

The chain recombines TRBV4-3 with TRBJ1-2; the D is unclear. CDR1 is LGHNA and CDR2 is YSLEER in the germline V gene. The CDR3 is 15 amino acids. V was shortened by 0 bases and J by 5 bases, with 13 bases between the two germline ends. As DNA, the CDR3 is TGCGCCAGCAGCCAAGATCATGGCACCATGTATGGCTACACCTTC. Its protein is CASSQDHGTMYGYTF.

Only one count was recorded for this clone. V is TRBV6-5 and J is TRBJ2-1, with no clear D. V gave up 0 bases and J gave up 2 bases, with 2 bases separating them. This CDR3 is 13 amino acids long. Looked up from germline, CDR1 is MNHEY and CDR2 is SVGAGI. The CDR3 reads CASSYSTYNEQFF. CDR3 coding DNA: TGTGCCAGCAGTTACTCCACCTACAATGAGCAGTTCTTC.

The J gene is TRBJ2-1, the V gene TRBV4-3; D is ambiguous. V was clipped by 0 bases and J by 0 bases, with 9 bases between them. This CDR3 is 16 amino acids long. Germline CDR1 LGHNA, CDR2 YSLEER. CDR3 in amino acids: CASSQEWLSSYNEQFF. For the CDR3, the DNA is TGCGCCAGCAGCCAAGAATGGCTCAGCTCCTACAATGAGCAGTTCTTC.

The chain carries TRBV7-2 and TRBJ2-7; D is perhaps TRBD1 (5 bases). The CDR3 has 12 amino acids. V lost 7 bases to trimming and J lost 3 bases, with 10 bases between them. The germline V gene has CDR1 SGHTA and CDR2 FQGNSA. As DNA, the CDR3 is TGTGCCAGCACCCCTACAGGCTACGAGCAGTACTTC. Translation gives CASTPTGYEQYF.

The gene calls are TRBV15 and TRBJ1-2; D ambiguous. The CDR3 totals 15 residues. Germline loops: CDR1 LNHNV, CDR2 YYDKDF (reference sequence). The germline V and J ends were trimmed by 0 bases and 4 bases, with 12 bases remaining between them. The CDR3 region is CATSRDSSRGYGYTF. DNA of the CDR3: TGTGCCACCAGCAGAGATTCATCGCGCGGCTATGGCTACACCTTC.